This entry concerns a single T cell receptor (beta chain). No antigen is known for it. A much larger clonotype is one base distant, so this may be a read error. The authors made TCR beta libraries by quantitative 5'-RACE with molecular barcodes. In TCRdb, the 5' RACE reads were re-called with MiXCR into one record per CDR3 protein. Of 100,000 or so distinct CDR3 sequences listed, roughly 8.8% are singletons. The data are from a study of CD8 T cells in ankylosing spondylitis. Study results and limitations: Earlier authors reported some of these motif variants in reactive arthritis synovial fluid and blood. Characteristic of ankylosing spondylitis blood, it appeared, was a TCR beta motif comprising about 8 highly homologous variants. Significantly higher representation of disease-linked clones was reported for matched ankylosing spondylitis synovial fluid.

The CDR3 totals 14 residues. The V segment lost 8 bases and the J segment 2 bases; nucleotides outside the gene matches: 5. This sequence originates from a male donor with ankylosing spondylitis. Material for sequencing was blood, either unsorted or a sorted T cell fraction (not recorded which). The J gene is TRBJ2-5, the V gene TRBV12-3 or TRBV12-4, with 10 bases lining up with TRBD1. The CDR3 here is CASCSGQGQETQYF. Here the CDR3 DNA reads TGTGCCAGCTGTTCGGGACAGGGGCAAGAGACCCAGTACTTC.